A selection of T cell receptor beta chains follows, all from one sample in a study of T cells expressing NK-cell markers. For each CDR3 protein, TCRdb gives one entry from its re-call of the 5' RACE reads, without DNA. The repertoire table contains roughly 300,000 distinct CDR3 sequences. Sequenced material: blood T cells: a sorted CD56 or NKG2C T cell subset, CD4+ or CD8+ T cells, or bulk PBMC T cells (not recorded which). The receptors here all came from a woman aged 18 to 75 in good health. CDR3s include the opening cysteine and the closing phenylalanine or tryptophan. Each record gives: J gene, V gene, CDR3 protein.

>TRBJ2-1|TRBV20-1
CSAGTSAYNEQFF
>TRBJ2-3|TRBV4-3
CASSQRPGSTDTQYF
>TRBJ2-5|TRBV20-1
CSARDLVRVTQYF
>TRBJ2-3|TRBV5-4
CASSPNLGTGKMDTQYF
>TRBJ2-2|TRBV20-1
CSARSRPNTGELFF
>TRBJ2-1|TRBV19
CASSLLAGATYNEQFF
>TRBJ2-3|TRBV6-2/TRBV6-3
CASRLRTSGHTDTQYF
>TRBJ2-1|TRBV4-3
CASSQRGTSGIYNEQFF
>TRBJ1-4|TRBV20-1
CSATTPGLPDEKLFF
>TRBJ1-2|TRBV20-1
CRGGSHYGYTF
>TRBJ2-5|TRBV7-2
CASSFPTSGLRETQYF
>TRBJ2-3|TRBV4-2
CASSQESEGLTDTQYF
>TRBJ1-1|TRBV18
CASSPPRRMNTEAFF
>TRBJ2-7|TRBV7-4
CASSLYGSRGGISGKAYF
>TRBJ2-3|TRBV19
CASSTPSAADTQYF
>TRBJ2-3|TRBV28
CASTPRLDTQYF
>TRBJ2-5|TRBV5-1
CASSLAVQGGTQYF
>TRBJ2-7|TRBV5-1
CASSLLTSGSYEQYF
>TRBJ1-3|TRBV5-1
CASSLGGGQRNTIYF
>TRBJ2-3|TRBV12-3/TRBV12-4
CASTNFDTQYF
>TRBJ2-2|TRBV11-2
CASSLGVRLVADTGELFF
>TRBJ1-3|TRBV4-3
CASSQDARTTIYF
>TRBJ1-6|TRBV19
CASSPRGSSYNSPLHF
>TRBJ2-1|TRBV19
CASSIQGGRAGEQFF
>TRBJ1-1|TRBV2
CASSEAARATEAFF
>TRBJ1-4|TRBV20-1
CSARVAGAGANEKLFF
>TRBJ2-7|TRBV9
CASSVAGGTYEQYF
>TRBJ2-2|TRBV19
CASMARLTANTGELFF
>TRBJ2-1|TRBV7-2
CASSWGQSSYNEQFF
>TRBJ2-1|TRBV20-1
CSARGSADHEQFF
>TRBJ1-3|TRBV7-2
CASRNRVWGNTIYF
>TRBJ2-1|TRBV5-1
CASSLNGRENEQFF
>TRBJ1-2|TRBV7-8
CASSPRLRTEFFGYTF
>TRBJ2-5|TRBV6-2/TRBV6-3
CASIASLAETQYF
>TRBJ1-1|TRBV12-3/TRBV12-4
CASRQGVVAFF
>TRBJ1-2|TRBV25-1
CASSEWTEEWGGYTF